These T cell receptor beta chains were read from a single sample in a study of T cells in Graves' hyperthyroidism and ophthalmopathy. TCRdb re-derived calls from the multiplex PCR reads in MiXCR, one entry per CDR3 protein. In the table there are approximately 100,000 distinct CDR3 sequences, around 50% of which are singletons. The sequenced sample consisted of blood. These receptors came from a man between 40 and 49 years old with Graves' hyperthyroidism. CDR3s include the opening cysteine and the closing phenylalanine or tryptophan. The D gene is left open where the match is weak. Only part of the rows carry a size: once, few, many, or a class if the clone is expanded.

clone_size | j_call | v_call | d_call | cdr3_length | cdr3_nt | cdr3_aa
once | TRBJ2-3 | TRBV29-1 | - | 13 | TGCAGCGTTGAGGCAGGGTTCACAGATACGCAGTATTTT | CSVEAGFTDTQYF
- | TRBJ1-4 | TRBV2 | TRBD1 | 13 | TGTGCCAGCAGAGTTGGGACAGGGGGAAAACTGTTTTTT | CASRVGTGGKLFF
- | TRBJ1-2 | TRBV15 | TRBD1 | 18 | TGTGCCACCAGCAGAGATACCTCCGGGACAGGGGACCACTATGGCTACACCTTC | CATSRDTSGTGDHYGYTF
- | TRBJ2-3 | TRBV24-1 | - | 13 | TGTGCCACCAGTGATCGAGGGGCTAGAACGCAGTATTTT | CATSDRGARTQYF
- | TRBJ2-7 | TRBV7-2 | - | 13 | TGTGCCAGCTCACCAAGCGGCGCCAACGAGCAGTACTTC | CASSPSGANEQYF
- | TRBJ2-2 | TRBV24-1 | TRBD2 | 18 | TGTGCCACCAGTGACCCTATAGCGGGGGGGCCTGGTGGCGGGGAGCTGTTTTTT | CATSDPIAGGPGGGELFF
many | TRBJ2-3 | TRBV29-1 | TRBD2 | 14 | TGCAGCGTTAAGAGCGGGGGAAGCACAGATACGCAGTATTTT | CSVKSGGSTDTQYF
many | TRBJ2-2 | TRBV6-2/TRBV6-3 | - | 14 | TGTGCCAGCAGTGCGAACTCCCACACCGGGGAGCTGTTTTTT | CASSANSHTGELFF
- | TRBJ2-1 | TRBV10-1 | - | 10 | TGCGCCAGCGGGTACGGTGAGCAGTTCTTC | CASGYGEQFF
many | TRBJ1-5 | TRBV19 | TRBD1 | 14 | TGTGCCAGTAGTGCTGACAGGGGGAATCAGCCCCAGCATTTT | CASSADRGNQPQHF
- | TRBJ2-1 | TRBV20-1 | - | 16 | TGCAGTGCTAGATCCGCCCACCGCGCTCGCCGAGATGAGCAGTTTTTC | CSARSAHRARRDEQFF
many | TRBJ2-3 | TRBV6-5 | TRBD2 | 16 | TGTGCCAGCAGTTACTCCGGGACTAGAGGTACAGATACGCAGTATTTT | CASSYSGTRGTDTQYF
- | TRBJ2-1 | TRBV7-8 | TRBD2 | 21 | TGCGCCAGCAGCCAAGTTAAGCCTAGCGGGAGGGCCGATGTTTCTCACAATGAGCAGTTCTTC | CASSQVKPSGRADVSHNEQFF
many | TRBJ1-6 | TRBV6-6 | - | 17 | TGTGCCAGCAGCCCTACTAAGAGGGTTCTTGCCGATTCACCCCTCCACTTT | CASSPTKRVLADSPLHF
many | TRBJ2-1 | TRBV12-3/TRBV12-4 | - | 15 | TGTGCCAGCAGTTTCACCTTCGACAGTCACAATGAGCAGTTCTTC | CASSFTFDSHNEQFF
many | TRBJ1-6 | TRBV7-9 | TRBD1 | 16 | TGTGCCAGCAGCCGGGGACAGGGGTTCTATAATTCACCCCTCCACTTT | CASSRGQGFYNSPLHF
many | TRBJ1-3 | TRBV20-1 | TRBD1 | 16 | TGCAGTGCTAGAGATCTGGGGACAGGGACTGGAAACACCATATATTTT | CSARDLGTGTGNTIYF
few | TRBJ2-6 | TRBV6-4 | - | 14 | TGTGCCAGCGGGTCTCTCTCTGGGGCCAACGTCCTGACTTTC | CASGSLSGANVLTF
many | TRBJ1-6 | TRBV12-5 | - | 16 | TGTGCTAGTGGCGCTCCTGCTACTGGAACCAATTCACCCCTCCACTTT | CASGAPATGTNSPLHF
- | TRBJ2-1 | TRBV6-5 | TRBD2 | 17 | TGTGCCAGCAGCTCCGAAGCGCTAGCGGGCTCCTACAATGAGCAGTTCTTC | CASSSEALAGSYNEQFF
- | TRBJ1-4 | TRBV30 | TRBD1 | 14 | TGTGCCTGGAGTGATTTGACAGGGAGTGAAAAACTGTTTTTT | CAWSDLTGSEKLFF
- | TRBJ1-2 | TRBV3-1 | TRBD1 | 15 | TGTGCCAGCAGTCCAAAGACAGGGGGCTTCTATGGCTACACCTTC | CASSPKTGGFYGYTF
many | TRBJ2-6 | TRBV14 | - | 15 | TGTGCCAGCAGCCAAGATCTTACTGGGGCCAACGTCCTGACTTTC | CASSQDLTGANVLTF
- | TRBJ1-5 | TRBV7-3 | - | 17 | TGTGCCAGCAGCCCAACGGTCTTGGGGACTAGCAATCAGCCCCAGCATTTT | CASSPTVLGTSNQPQHF
many | TRBJ2-7 | TRBV20-1 | - | 13 | TGCAGTGCAAAAGACAGGGTGGGGGGCGAGCAGTACTTC | CSAKDRVGGEQYF
many | TRBJ1-1 | TRBV11-3 | - | 15 | TGTGCCAGCAGCTTATACCCAGGGGTTGGCACTGAAGCTTTCTTT | CASSLYPGVGTEAFF
once | TRBJ2-3 | TRBV19 | - | 13 | TGTGCCACCTTTAACTCCTACACAGATACGCAGTATTTT | CATFNSYTDTQYF
- | TRBJ1-6 | TRBV5-4 | TRBD1 | 13 | TGTGCCAGCAGCCACCCCGACAGGGGGGGAGTCCACTTT | CASSHPDRGGVHF
- | TRBJ2-3 | TRBV20-1 | TRBD2 | 13 | TGCAGTGCTAGCACTCTAGCGGGAGATACGCAGTATTTT | CSASTLAGDTQYF
- | TRBJ2-5 | TRBV7-2 | - | 10 | TGTGCCAGCAGTTGGGGGAATCAGTACTTC | CASSWGNQYF
many | TRBJ1-2 | TRBV6-5 | - | 15 | TGTGCCAGCAGGGAAAGGGCTTCACATCACTATGGCTACACCTTC | CASRERASHHYGYTF
many | TRBJ1-2 | TRBV5-8 | - | 12 | TGTGCCAGCAGGTTTCATTCTTCTGGCTACACCTTC | CASRFHSSGYTF
- | TRBJ1-2 | TRBV29-1 | - | 13 | TGCAGCGTTGAAGGGGGGGTTCGCTATGGCTACACCTTC | CSVEGGVRYGYTF
many | TRBJ1-1 | TRBV20-1 | - | 10 | TGCAGTGCTAGCACTTCTTGGGCTTTCTTT | CSASTSWAFF
- | TRBJ2-3 | TRBV9 | - | 16 | TGTGCCAGCAGCCCCTCCAGGGGCGGATCTCACGTAGAGCAGTATTTT | CASSPSRGGSHVEQYF
many | TRBJ1-1 | TRBV4-3 | - | 15 | TGCGCCAGCAGCCAGGCCGGGCACCTGAACACTGAAGCTTTCTTT | CASSQAGHLNTEAFF
- | TRBJ1-5 | TRBV12-3/TRBV12-4 | TRBD1 | 16 | TGTGCCAGCAGGACTAGCGGGGACAGGTGGCAACCGCCCCAGCATTTT | CASRTSGDRWQPPQHF
- | TRBJ2-2 | TRBV7-8 | TRBD2 | 18 | TGTGCCAGCAGCTTATCTAGCGGGGGGAAACGGAGCACCGGGGAGCTGTTTTTT | CASSLSSGGKRSTGELFF
many | TRBJ2-7 | TRBV20-1 | - | 13 | TGCAGTGCTAGGAGGGTCGGATCCTACGAGCAGTACTTC | CSARRVGSYEQYF
many | TRBJ1-5 | TRBV7-8 | - | 13 | TGTGCCAGCAGCTTAAGCTTGCTGCAGCCCCAGCATTTT | CASSLSLLQPQHF
once | TRBJ2-5 | TRBV19 | TRBD1 | 15 | TGTGCCAGTAGTTTGACAGGGGGATTCTCAGAGACCCAGTACTTC | CASSLTGGFSETQYF
- | TRBJ2-6 | TRBV2 | TRBD1 | 17 | TGTGCCAGCTCACGGGGACAGGGTAATGGCGGGGCCAACGTCCTGACTTTC | CASSRGQGNGGANVLTF
- | TRBJ1-4 | TRBV7-9 | TRBD1 | 15 | TGTGCCAGCAGCTTAGCCGGGACAGCTAATGAAAAACTGTTTTTT | CASSLAGTANEKLFF
- | TRBJ2-1 | TRBV7-3 | - | 15 | TGTGCCAGCAGTCAGACTTACGGGGAGACAGATACGCAGTTCTTC | CASSQTYGETDTQFF
- | TRBJ2-1 | TRBV12-3/TRBV12-4 | - | 14 | TGTGCCAGCAGTCCCGGGGCGTTCTATCATGAGCAGTTCTTC | CASSPGAFYHEQFF
- | TRBJ1-4 | TRBV4-1 | - | 16 | TGCGCCAGCAGCCAAGTTTCGGGAACCCTAACGGAAAAACTGTTTTTT | CASSQVSGTLTEKLFF
- | TRBJ2-7 | TRBV20-1 | TRBD1 | 16 | TGCAGTGCTAGAGAAGCTCCGGGACAGGGTAGGTACGAGCAGTACTTC | CSAREAPGQGRYEQYF
once | TRBJ2-5 | TRBV24-1 | - | 16 | TGTGCCACCAGCTCCCGGGAGAGAAGGGGGCAAGAGACCCAGTACTTC | CATSSRERRGQETQYF
many | TRBJ2-1 | TRBV12-3/TRBV12-4 | - | 13 | TGTGCCAGCAGTTTAAGTCCAGCGAGTGAGCAGTTCTTC | CASSLSPASEQFF
- | TRBJ1-2 | TRBV5-6 | TRBD1 | 15 | TGTGCCAGCAGCTTCGGGACAGATGCTAACTATGGCTACACCTTC | CASSFGTDANYGYTF
- | TRBJ1-3 | TRBV28 | - | 16 | TGTGCCAGCAGTTTGGGGGACTCCGTGAGGGGAAACACCATATATTTT | CASSLGDSVRGNTIYF
many | TRBJ1-2 | TRBV5-1 | - | 15 | TGCGCCAGCAGCTTGGCCTACGGGGGGGACTATGGCTACACCTTC | CASSLAYGGDYGYTF
- | TRBJ1-1 | TRBV7-8 | TRBD1 | 13 | TGTGCCAGCAGTCAAGGGACAGGGGGTTTAGCTTTCTTT | CASSQGTGGLAFF
many | TRBJ1-1 | TRBV4-3 | - | 14 | TGTGCCAGCAGCCCCCACGGCTTGAACACTGAAGCTTTCTTT | CASSPHGLNTEAFF
many | TRBJ1-2 | TRBV29-1 | TRBD1 | 12 | TGCAGCGTTCTGACAGGGGGTAGTGGCTACACCTTC | CSVLTGGSGYTF
once | TRBJ1-2 | TRBV7-9 | - | 14 | TGTGCCAGCAGCTCTGGGAGGGGGAACTATGGCTACACCTTC | CASSSGRGNYGYTF
many | TRBJ2-7 | TRBV19 | TRBD2 | 12 | TGTGCCAGTAGGGGGGACTACTACGAGCAGTACTTC | CASRGDYYEQYF
- | TRBJ1-2 | TRBV7-9 | TRBD1 | 14 | TGTGCCAGCAATCCGGGACAGGGGGCGCGAGGCTACACCTTC | CASNPGQGARGYTF